This TCR beta chain came from a study of T cell changes during pregnancy in multiple sclerosis. Only in-frame clones appear in the TCRdb table, and some are missing; sequencing was by immunoSEQ multiplex PCR. The sample includes some 57,000 clones, about 89% of them seen just once. There are 15 residues in the CDR3. V was shortened by 5 bases and J by 0 bases, with 13 bases between the two germline ends. CDR1 is SGHAT and CDR2 is FQDESV in the germline V gene (reference sequence). This clonotype was obtained from a female donor in good health, enrolled as a control in a pregnancy study. The V call is TRBV11-1, the J call TRBJ1-1, with D unclear. The sample was CD4+ T cells from peripheral blood mononuclear cells, taken after pregnancy. The CDR3 DNA is TGTGCCAGCAGCACCCACGACACATTGAACACTGAAGCTTTCTTT. Protein: CASSTHDTLNTEAFF.